In its sample, the clone carrying this T cell receptor (beta chain) ranks as medium-sized (0.01 to 0.1%). This entry belongs to a study of OX40 agonist ivuxolimab in advanced cancers. Trimming cost V 4 bases and J 4 bases; bases outside gene matches: 2. From germline, CDR1 is SEHNR and CDR2 FQNEAQ (reference sequence). The CDR3 totals 13 residues. Using immunoSEQ multiplex PCR, the repertoire was profiled, and TCRdb retains in-frame clones only, with some absent. Among approximately 50,000 clones, more than 75% were seen once, and the ten largest hold 3% to 4%. The chain carries TRBV7-9 and TRBJ1-1, with 8 bases matching TRBD1. This clonotype was sampled from an adult with an advanced solid tumor such as melanoma, head and neck, liver or kidney cancer. The starting material was CD4+ or CD8+ T cells sorted from blood, obtained in a trial of the OX40 agonist ivuxolimab. Here the CDR3 reads CASSWTGSTEAFF. In nucleotides, the CDR3 is TGTGCCAGCAGCTGGACAGGGAGCACTGAAGCTTTCTTT.